This record looks at one TCR beta chain sequence and its context. The sample belongs to a study of blood T cell repertoires in COVID-19. Study at large: Both acute and convalescent COVID-19 samples were obtained from the United States, Italy and Spain. Sources were T cells, B-cell-depleted T cells, or PBMCs; the material itself was cDNA or gDNA.

V dropped 0 bases and J dropped 3 bases, with 10 bases sitting between them. This CDR3 spans 14 amino acids. The germline gives CDR1 SGDLS, CDR2 YYNGEE. Assay: immunoSEQ multiplex PCR; the TCRdb copy retains only in-frame clones and omits some. The table shows over 130,000 clones, with less than 85% occurring only once. The chain links TRBV9 to TRBJ2-7, with D possibly TRBD2 on 6 matching bases. Sequenced input: PBMCs or T cells enriched from blood (not recorded which). The sequence came from a woman in her late teens or twenties who had been exposed to COVID-19. CDR3 protein: CASSVGPGGYEQYF. The CDR3 DNA follows: TGTGCCAGCAGCGTAGGCCCCGGGGGCTACGAGCAGTACTTC.